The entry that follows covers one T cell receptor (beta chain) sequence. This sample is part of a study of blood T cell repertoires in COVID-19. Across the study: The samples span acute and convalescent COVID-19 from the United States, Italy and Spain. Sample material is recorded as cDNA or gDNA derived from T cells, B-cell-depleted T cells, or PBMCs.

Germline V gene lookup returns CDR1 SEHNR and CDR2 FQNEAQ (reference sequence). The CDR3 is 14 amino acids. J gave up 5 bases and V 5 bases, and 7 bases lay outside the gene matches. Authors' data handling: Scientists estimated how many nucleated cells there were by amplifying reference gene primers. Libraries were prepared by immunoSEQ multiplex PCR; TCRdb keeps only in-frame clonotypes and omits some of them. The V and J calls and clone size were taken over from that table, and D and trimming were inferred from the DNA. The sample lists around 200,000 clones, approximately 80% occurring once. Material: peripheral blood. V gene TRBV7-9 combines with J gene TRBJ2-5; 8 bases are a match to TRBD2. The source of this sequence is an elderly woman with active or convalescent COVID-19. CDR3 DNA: TGTGCCAGCAGCCGCTCGGGAGGGCGGGAGACCCAGTACTTC. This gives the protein CASSRSGGRETQYF.